This entry concerns a single T cell receptor beta chain. A read error may account for a junction end that differs from germline. The germline CDR1 and CDR2 sequences are MGHRA and YSYEKL. The CDR3 covers 14 residues. These data come from a study of PD-1 blockade in classical Hodgkin lymphoma. TCRdb's table, derived via immunoSEQ multiplex PCR, lists solely in-frame clones and lacks some. The sample lists tens of thousands of clones, about nine tenths occurring once. All trial patients relapsed after autologous stem cell transplantation. V and J are TRBV4-1 and TRBJ1-1; tentative D call: TRBD1 (6 bases). The sequencing used peripheral blood mononuclear cells (PBMCs), collected at baseline. The sequence derives from a human donor with classical Hodgkin lymphoma. CDR3 DNA: TGCGCCAGCCGCCAACAGGGTTTAGGTACTGAAGCTTTCTTT. Its translation is CASRQQGLGTEAFF.